The 28 T cell receptor beta chains below all came from one sample that was sequenced in a study of early T cells in non-severe SARS-CoV-2 infection (dated by TCRdb to the early 2020s). The library was produced with 5' RACE. Instrument on record: NextSeq 500. In-frame beta chains were kept once TCRdb had trimmed the public reads at Q25 with fastp and called clones with MiXCR. Identical CDR3 protein sequences are pooled into one entry, listed with their most common genes and DNA. The sample data list over 60,000 distinct CDR3 sequences, and about 10% of these were observed just once. Approximately 3% of the sample is in the top ten clones. This specimen consisted of whole blood, obtained at baseline. Receptor source: an adult who was a healthcare worker with PCR-confirmed SARS-CoV-2 infection or an uninfected control (not recorded which).

The table lists this clonotype with many counts. The chain joins TRBV6-2 or TRBV6-3 to TRBJ1-2; 7 bases map to TRBD1. There are 14 residues in the CDR3. Germline CDR1 reads MNHEY; CDR2 reads SVGEGT. Trimming took 6 bases from V and 7 from J; bases not matched to a gene: 11. CDR3 sequence reads: CASRPPTGLGGYTF. CDR3 bases: TGTGCCAGCAGACCCCCGACAGGGCTCGGTGGCTACACCTTC.

At least ten counts were recorded for this clonotype. V is TRBV6-4 and J is TRBJ2-1; 14 bases match TRBD2. Germline V gene sequence: CDR1 MRHNA, CDR2 SNTAGT. V was pared by 6 bases and J by 8 bases, with 9 bases of the junction left unmatched. This CDR3 has 16 residues. The chain's CDR3 is CASRPPTSGGVHEQFF. The CDR3 region has the DNA TGTGCCAGCAGGCCCCCGACTAGCGGGGGGGTCCATGAGCAGTTCTTC.

This clonotype has only a few counts. The V and J genes are TRBV2 and TRBJ2-2, with a tentative D call TRBD1 (5 bases). The germline gives CDR1 SNHLY, CDR2 FYNNEI. CDR3 size: 16 residues. The ends were cut back, 7 bases at V and 9 bases at J, with 24 bases in the middle. In nucleotides, the CDR3 is TGTGCCAGCAAGGGGCTTAAAGGCGTGGGGAACCGGGAGCTGTTTTTT. Translating gives CASKGLKGVGNRELFF.

V usage is TRBV12-3 or TRBV12-4 and J usage is TRBJ2-5, with D uncertain. The CDR3 runs 14 residues. The V end was cut by 1 base, the J end by 5 bases, with 11 bases between. The CDR3 here is CASSLGVAAETQYF. The DNA of the CDR3 is TGTGCCAGCAGTTTAGGAGTAGCTGCGGAGACCCAGTACTTC.

The table lists this clonotype with a few counts. The gene calls are TRBV10-3 and TRBJ2-2; D might be TRBD2 (6 bases). Germline V gene lookup returns CDR1 ENHRY and CDR2 SYGVKD. Trimming removed 8 bases at V and 0 bases at J, with 13 bases between. The CDR3 loop spans 15 amino acids. The CDR3 sequence: CAIGTGTANTGELFF. CDR3 in DNA: TGTGCCATCGGAACCGGGACTGCGAACACCGGGGAGCTGTTTTTT.

This clonotype was found a few times. The V gene is TRBV11-2, the J gene TRBJ1-3; maybe TRBD1 (5 bases). The CDR3 has 15 residues. Trimming cost V 5 bases and J 0 bases, with 11 bases left between them. Germline values: CDR1 SGHAT, CDR2 FQNNGV. The DNA for the CDR3 is TGTGCCAGCAGCGTCGGGACCTCCTCTGGAAACACCATATATTTT. This encodes CASSVGTSSGNTIYF. The variable domain in full, with the rest retrieved from reference TRBV11-2 and TRBJ1-3, is EAGVAQSPRYKIIEKRQSVAFWCNPISGHATLYWYQQILGQGPKLLIQFQNNGVVDDSQLPKDRFSAERLKGVDSTLKIQPAKLEDSAVYLCASSVGTSSGNTIYFGEGSWLTVV.

Points on this clonotype: A read error may explain this, as a much larger clone is one base away. No conserved phenylalanine or tryptophan is present at the end of the CDR3, so a read error is the likely explanation. The chain uses TRBV2 and TRBJ1-1; D is perhaps TRBD1 (5 bases). The CDR3 is made up of 14 amino acids. Looked up from germline, CDR1 is SNHLY and CDR2 is FYNNEI. The V end was cut by 3 bases, the J end by 4 bases, with 12 bases between. The DNA of the CDR3 is TGTGCCAGCAGTGAGGGGCCTGTAGTCACTGAAGCTTTCTCT. This encodes CASSEGPVVTEAFS.

This clonotype has a handful of counts. The gene calls are TRBV18 and TRBJ1-1; no reliable D call. The CDR3 is made up of 15 amino acids. Trimming took off 2 bases at V and 7 bases at J, with 17 bases between the two ends. CDR1 KGHSH and CDR2 LQKENI come from the germline V gene. The CDR3 DNA reads TGTGCCAGCTCACCAGTTAACGTCGGAGGATATGAAGCTTTCTTT. It codes for CASSPVNVGGYEAFF.

Ten or more counts support this clonotype. V and J are TRBV5-6 and TRBJ1-2; 7 nucleotides match TRBD1. V lost 3 bases and J lost 8; bases outside the gene matches: 7. The germline V gene encodes CDR1 SGHDT and CDR2 YYEEEE. The CDR3 extends over 13 amino acids. CDR3 loop: CASSSTGVHGYTF. The CDR3 DNA follows: TGTGCCAGCAGCTCAACAGGGGTCCACGGCTACACCTTC.

The chain carries TRBV30 and TRBJ1-6, with D perhaps matching TRBD1 (6 bases). The CDR3 spans 15 residues. The germline V gene encodes CDR1 GTSNPN and CDR2 SVGIG (reference sequence). V was clipped by 0 bases and J by 9 bases, with 15 bases between them. Here the CDR3 reads CAWSVGATSGSPLHF. The CDR3 nucleotides read TGTGCCTGGAGTGTGGGGGCCACTAGCGGTTCACCCCTCCACTTT.

V and J are TRBV20-1 and TRBJ1-6; TRBD1 agrees at 8 bases. The CDR3 sequence is 15 residues long. In germline, CDR1 is DFQATT, CDR2 SNEGSKA (reference sequence). The V and J ends lost 0 bases and 9 bases, in that order; junction bases with no gene match: 7. The CDR3, as DNA: TGCAGTGCTAGAGATCCCGGACAGGGCGGTTCACCCCTCCACTTT. Residues: CSARDPGQGGSPLHF.

The V call is TRBV19, the J call TRBJ1-2; D may be TRBD1 (6 bases). The CDR3 runs to 13 residues. V lost 3 bases and J 4 bases, leaving 9 bases between the germline ends. From germline, CDR1 is LNHDA and CDR2 SQIVND (reference sequence). The CDR3 DNA follows: TGTGCCAGTAGTATCCTACAGGGCTATGGCTACACCTTC. Encoded protein: CASSILQGYGYTF. Full variable domain (missing parts from reference TRBV19 and TRBJ1-2): DGGITQSPKYLFRKEGQNVTLSCEQNLNHDAMYWYRQDPGQGLRLIYYSQIVNDFQKGDIAEGYSVSREKKESFPLTVTSAQKNPTAFYLCASSILQGYGYTFGSGTRLTVV.

This sequence joins TRBV5-1 and TRBJ2-1, with TRBD2 matching over 9 bases. V lost 4 bases to trimming and J lost 9 bases; unmatched junction nucleotides: 5. CDR3 size: 13 residues. Germline-derived CDR1 and CDR2 are SGHRS and YFSETQ. CDR3 protein: CASSPGTSREQFF. The CDR3 DNA sequence: TGCGCCAGCAGCCCCGGGACTAGCCGTGAGCAGTTCTTC.

This clonotype turned up a few times. V and J are TRBV29-1 and TRBJ1-1; D not resolved. Trimming took off 6 bases at V and 1 base at J, with 6 bases between the two ends. There are 11 residues in the CDR3. The germline V gene has CDR1 SQVTM and CDR2 ANQGSEA. The CDR3 bases are TGCAGCGTAGGGCAGAACACTGAAGCTTTCTTT. Amino acid sequence: CSVGQNTEAFF.

The chain recombines TRBV29-1 with TRBJ2-2, with 9 bases aligning to TRBD1. This CDR3 comprises 17 residues. Germline trimming cut 2 bases from V and 6 bases from J; bases unmatched to any gene: 13. The germline V gene has CDR1 SQVTM and CDR2 ANQGSEA. In DNA, the CDR3 is TGCAGCGTTGAATCCCGGGACAGGGTCTTAGGTGCCGGGGAGCTGTTTTTT. Amino acid sequence: CSVESRDRVLGAGELFF.

V and J are TRBV29-1 and TRBJ2-5; D might be TRBD1 (6 bases). V lost 8 bases and J lost 5, with 12 bases in between. Per the germline V gene, CDR1 is SQVTM and CDR2 is ANQGSEA. The CDR3 contains 11 residues. The CDR3 region is CSKTQGETQYF. In DNA, the CDR3 is TGCAGCAAGACTCAGGGGGAGACCCAGTACTTC.

This clonotype was detected ten times or more. The chain combines TRBV11-3 with TRBJ2-1; D uncertain. Germline lookup yields CDR1 SGHNT and CDR2 YENEEA. Trimming took off 5 bases at V and 9 bases at J, with 11 bases between the two ends. The CDR3 contains 12 residues. The CDR3 coding sequence is TGTGCCAGCAGCCAAGATGAGAGTGAGCAGTTCTTC. Translated, it gives CASSQDESEQFF.

This clonotype was counted at least ten times. V is TRBV7-2 and J is TRBJ2-3, with 13 bases matching TRBD2. The CDR3 extends over 15 amino acids. Germline CDR1 is SGHTA and CDR2 is FQGNSA. J was trimmed by 6 bases and V by 5 bases; bases with no gene match: 5. CDR3 amino acids: CASSQTSGGVDTQYF. In nucleotides, the CDR3 is TGTGCCAGCAGCCAAACTAGCGGGGGGGTGGATACGCAGTATTTT.

This clonotype was seen at least ten times. This chain uses TRBV18 with TRBJ2-1; 8 bases are shared with TRBD2. Trimming removed 0 bases from V and 2 bases from J; junction bases left unmatched: 3. In germline, CDR1 is KGHSH, CDR2 LQKENI. This CDR3 has 16 residues. CDR3 nucleotides: TGTGCCAGCTCACCACCGGTCGGGGGGGCCTACAATGAGCAGTTCTTC. This sequence encodes CASSPPVGGAYNEQFF.

J is TRBJ1-1 and V is TRBV4-2; the D is unclear. The CDR3 contains 14 residues. Deletions cut 0 bases from V and 4 bases from J, with 9 bases between. In germline, CDR1 is LGHNA, CDR2 YNFKEQ. In nucleotides, the CDR3 is TGTGCCAGCAGCCAAGACCGCGGGTCCACTGAAGCTTTCTTT. This codes for CASSQDRGSTEAFF.

The rearrangement joins TRBV5-4 to TRBJ2-5; 12 bases align to TRBD2. Germline CDR1 SGHNT, CDR2 YYREEE (reference sequence). This CDR3 region has 14 residues. V was clipped by 2 bases and J by 5 bases; unmatched bases: 1. CDR3 protein: CASSFGLAGETQYF. The DNA of the CDR3 is TGTGCCAGCAGCTTCGGACTAGCGGGGGAGACCCAGTACTTC.

The V gene is TRBV14, the J gene TRBJ1-1; D is undetermined. CDR3 length equals 11 residues. From germline, CDR1 is SGHDN and CDR2 FVKESK. V lost 2 bases and J 2 bases, leaving 0 bases between the germline ends. This chain's CDR3 is CASSQNTEAFF. As DNA, the CDR3 is TGTGCCAGCAGCCAAAACACTGAAGCTTTCTTT.

The chain carries TRBV30 and TRBJ2-7; 7 positions agree with TRBD1. Germline V gene lookup returns CDR1 GTSNPN and CDR2 SVGIG (reference sequence). The V segment lost 4 bases and the J segment 1 base; nucleotides outside the gene matches: 13. The CDR3 extends over 16 amino acids. DNA for the CDR3: TGTGCCTGGACGACAGCGTACAGGGGTAGGTCCTACGAGCAGTACTTC. Its translation is CAWTTAYRGRSYEQYF.

The chain couples TRBV15 to TRBJ2-3, with D perhaps TRBD1 (5 bases). The V end lost 2 bases, the J end lost 4 bases, and 16 bases lay between the germline ends. Germline V gene lookup returns CDR1 LNHNV and CDR2 YYDKDF (reference sequence). This CDR3 is 16 amino acids long. CDR3 DNA sequence: TGTGCCACCAGCAGATTTTCAGGGTCGATCGCAGATACGCAGTATTTT. Protein: CATSRFSGSIADTQYF. The entire variable domain, with the rest obtained from reference TRBV15 and TRBJ2-3, is as follows: DAMVIQNPRYQVTQFGKPVTLSCSQTLNHNVMYWYQQKSSQAPKLLFHYYDKDFNNEADTPDNFQSRRPNTSFCFLDIRSPGLGDTAMYLCATSRFSGSIADTQYFGPGTRLTVL.

This rearrangement joins TRBV3-1 to TRBJ1-1; the D gene is possibly TRBD1 (5 bases). This CDR3 region has 17 residues. Germline assignment: CDR1 LGHDT and CDR2 YNNKEL (reference sequence). Trimming removed 4 bases from V and 1 base from J, with 19 bases in between. The CDR3 is CASSLRGRRGGNTEAFF. For the CDR3, the DNA is TGTGCCAGCAGCCTCAGAGGCCGCCGGGGGGGGAACACTGAAGCTTTCTTT.

Ten or more counts support this clonotype. The V and J genes are TRBV24-1 and TRBJ1-5; 7 bases align to TRBD1. Losses at the gene ends were 4 bases for V and 2 bases for J; bases not matched to a gene: 16. This CDR3 is built from 19 residues. CDR1 is KGHDR and CDR2 is SFDVKD in the germline V gene. The CDR3: CATSDQDRQVENGNQPQHF. The CDR3 nucleotides read TGTGCCACCAGTGACCAGGACAGGCAGGTAGAAAATGGCAATCAGCCCCAGCATTTT.

This clonotype was counted between two and nine times. The rearrangement links TRBV10-1 to TRBJ1-1, with a weak D call TRBD1 (5 bases). The germline V gene has CDR1 WNHNN and CDR2 SYGVQD (reference sequence). This CDR3 is 13 amino acids long. Trimming left V 5 bases short and J 5 bases short, with 12 bases between. CDR3 sequence (DNA): TGCGCCAGCAGTTCCGCAGGGAAAACTGAAGCTTTCTTT. Amino acid sequence: CASSSAGKTEAFF.

The rearrangement uses TRBV11-2 and TRBJ2-1; a weak D match, TRBD2 (7 bases). The CDR3 runs to 16 residues. Trimming took off 7 bases at V and 0 bases at J, with 16 bases between the two ends. Germline lookup yields CDR1 SGHAT and CDR2 FQNNGV. The DNA for the CDR3 is TGTGCCAGCACCTGGGGGAGGGGGAGCTCCTACAATGAGCAGTTCTTC. Encoded protein: CASTWGRGSSYNEQFF.